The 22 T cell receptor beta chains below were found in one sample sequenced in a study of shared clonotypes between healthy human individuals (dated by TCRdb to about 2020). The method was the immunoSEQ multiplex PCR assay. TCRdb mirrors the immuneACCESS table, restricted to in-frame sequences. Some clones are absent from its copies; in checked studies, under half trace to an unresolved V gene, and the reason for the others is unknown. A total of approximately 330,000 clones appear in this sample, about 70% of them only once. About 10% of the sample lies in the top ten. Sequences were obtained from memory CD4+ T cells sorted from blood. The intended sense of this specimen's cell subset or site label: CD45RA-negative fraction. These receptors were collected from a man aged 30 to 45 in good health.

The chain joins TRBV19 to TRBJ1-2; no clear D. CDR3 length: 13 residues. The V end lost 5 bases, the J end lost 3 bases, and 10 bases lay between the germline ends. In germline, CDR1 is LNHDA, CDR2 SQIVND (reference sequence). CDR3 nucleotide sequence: TGTGCCAGTAGTGTGGACGGAGACTATGGCTACACCTTC. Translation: CASSVDGDYGYTF.

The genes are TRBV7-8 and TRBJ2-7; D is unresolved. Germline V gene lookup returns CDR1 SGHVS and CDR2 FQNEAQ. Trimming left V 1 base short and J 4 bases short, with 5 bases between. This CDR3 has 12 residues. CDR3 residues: CASSLGRYEQYF. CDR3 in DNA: TGTGCCAGCAGCTTAGGCAGGTACGAGCAGTACTTC.

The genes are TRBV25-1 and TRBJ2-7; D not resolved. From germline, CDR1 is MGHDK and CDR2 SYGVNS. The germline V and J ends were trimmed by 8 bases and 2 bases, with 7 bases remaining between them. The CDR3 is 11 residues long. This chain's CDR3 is CASGYTYEQYF. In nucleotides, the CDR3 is TGTGCCAGCGGGTACACCTACGAGCAGTACTTC.

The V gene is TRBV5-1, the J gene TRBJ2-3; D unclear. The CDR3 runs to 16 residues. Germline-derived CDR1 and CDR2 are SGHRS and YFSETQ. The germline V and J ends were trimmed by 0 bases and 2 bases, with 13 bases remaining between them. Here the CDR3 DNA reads TGCGCCAGCAGCTTGGCGGGCGGAAGATACACAGATACGCAGTATTTT. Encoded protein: CASSLAGGRYTDTQYF.

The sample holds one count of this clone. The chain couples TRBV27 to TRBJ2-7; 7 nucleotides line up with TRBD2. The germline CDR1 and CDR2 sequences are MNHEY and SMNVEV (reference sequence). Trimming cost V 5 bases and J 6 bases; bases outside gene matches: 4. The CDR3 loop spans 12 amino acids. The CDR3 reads CASSRPGGEQYF. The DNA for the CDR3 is TGTGCCAGCAGTCGTCCGGGAGGCGAGCAGTACTTC.

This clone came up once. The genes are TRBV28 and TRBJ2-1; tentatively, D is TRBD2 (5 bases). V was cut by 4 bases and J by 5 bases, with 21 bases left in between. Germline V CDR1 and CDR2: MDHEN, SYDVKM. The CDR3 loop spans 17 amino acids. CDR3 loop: CASSSTSSPTKNNEQFF. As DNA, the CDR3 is TGTGCCAGCAGTTCCACCTCTAGTCCGACTAAAAACAATGAGCAGTTCTTC.

Here the CDR3 DNA reads TGTGCCTGGAGATTGACAGGGGGCACCGGGGAGCTGTTTTTT. Protein sequence: CAWRLTGGTGELFF. V is TRBV30 and J is TRBJ2-2, with 9 bases identical to TRBD1. J lost 4 bases, V lost 3 bases, and 3 bases had no gene match. The CDR3 spans 14 residues. The germline V gene encodes CDR1 GTSNPN and CDR2 SVGIG (reference sequence).

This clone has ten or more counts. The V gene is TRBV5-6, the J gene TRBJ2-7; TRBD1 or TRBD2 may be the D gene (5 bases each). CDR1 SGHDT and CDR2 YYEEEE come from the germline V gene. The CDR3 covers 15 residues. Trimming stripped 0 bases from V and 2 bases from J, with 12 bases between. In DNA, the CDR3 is TGTGCCAGCAGCTTGGCCGGGGCGGTTACCTACGAGCAGTACTTC. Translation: CASSLAGAVTYEQYF.

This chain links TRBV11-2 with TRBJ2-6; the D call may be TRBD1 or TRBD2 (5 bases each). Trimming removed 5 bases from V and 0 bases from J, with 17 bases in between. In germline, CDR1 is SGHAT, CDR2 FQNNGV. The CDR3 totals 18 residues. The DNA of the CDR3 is TGTGCCAGCAGCCTTAACGGGGCAGAACTCTCTGGGGCCAACGTCCTGACTTTC. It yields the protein CASSLNGAELSGANVLTF.

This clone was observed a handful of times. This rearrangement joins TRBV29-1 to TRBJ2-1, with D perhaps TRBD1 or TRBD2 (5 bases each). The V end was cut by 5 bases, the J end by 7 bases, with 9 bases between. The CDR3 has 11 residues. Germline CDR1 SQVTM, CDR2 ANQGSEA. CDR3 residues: CSVWDLNEQFF. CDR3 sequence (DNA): TGCAGCGTTTGGGACCTTAATGAGCAGTTCTTC.

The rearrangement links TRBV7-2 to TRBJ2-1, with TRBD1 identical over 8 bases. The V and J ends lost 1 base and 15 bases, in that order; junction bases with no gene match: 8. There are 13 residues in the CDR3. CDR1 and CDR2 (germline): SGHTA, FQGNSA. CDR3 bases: TGTGCCAGCAGCTTAGGTAATTACGGGACAGGGTTCTTC. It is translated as CASSLGNYGTGFF.

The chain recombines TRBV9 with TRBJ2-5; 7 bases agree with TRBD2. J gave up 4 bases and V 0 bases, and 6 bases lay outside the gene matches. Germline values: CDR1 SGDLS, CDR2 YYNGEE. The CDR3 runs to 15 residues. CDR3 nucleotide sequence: TGTGCCAGCAGCGTAGATCGCGGGAGTGGAGAGACCCAGTACTTC. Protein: CASSVDRGSGETQYF. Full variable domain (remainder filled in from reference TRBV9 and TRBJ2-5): DSGVTQTPKHLITATGQRVTLRCSPRSGDLSVYWYQQSLDQGLQFLIQYYNGEERAKGNILERFSAQQFPDLHSELNLSSLELGDSALYFCASSVDRGSGETQYFGPGTRLLVL.

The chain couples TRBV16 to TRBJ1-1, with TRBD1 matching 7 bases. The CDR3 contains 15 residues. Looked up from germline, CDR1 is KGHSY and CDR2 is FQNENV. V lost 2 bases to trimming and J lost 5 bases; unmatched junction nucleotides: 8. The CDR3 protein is CASSQNRGGGTEAFF. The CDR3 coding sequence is TGTGCCAGCAGCCAAAACAGGGGTGGGGGTACTGAAGCTTTCTTT. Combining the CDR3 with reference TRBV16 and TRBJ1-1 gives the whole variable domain GEEVAQTPKHLVRGEGQKAKLYCAPIKGHSYVFWYQQVLKNEFKFLISFQNENVFDETGMPKERFSAKCLPNSPCSLEIQATKLEDSAVYFCASSQNRGGGTEAFFGQGTRLTVV.

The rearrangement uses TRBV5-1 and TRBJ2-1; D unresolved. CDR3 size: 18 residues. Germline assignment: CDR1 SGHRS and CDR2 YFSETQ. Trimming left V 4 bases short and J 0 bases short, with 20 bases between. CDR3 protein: CASSASGGDSFSYNEQFF. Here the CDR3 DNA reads TGCGCCAGCAGCGCCTCTGGTGGGGATAGTTTCTCCTACAATGAGCAGTTCTTC.

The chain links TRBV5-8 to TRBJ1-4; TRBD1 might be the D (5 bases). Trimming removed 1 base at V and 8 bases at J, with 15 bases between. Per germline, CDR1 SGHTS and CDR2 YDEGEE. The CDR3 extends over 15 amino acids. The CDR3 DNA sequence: TGTGCCAGCAGCTTGAAGTCAGGGTTAGGGGAAAAACTGTTTTTT. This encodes CASSLKSGLGEKLFF.

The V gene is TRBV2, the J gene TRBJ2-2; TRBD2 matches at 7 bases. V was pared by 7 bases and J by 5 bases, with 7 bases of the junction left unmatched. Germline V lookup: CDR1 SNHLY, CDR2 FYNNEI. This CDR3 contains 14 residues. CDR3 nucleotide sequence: TGTGCCAGCACTCGGACTAGTGGGACCGGGGAGCTGTTTTTT. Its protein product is CASTRTSGTGELFF.

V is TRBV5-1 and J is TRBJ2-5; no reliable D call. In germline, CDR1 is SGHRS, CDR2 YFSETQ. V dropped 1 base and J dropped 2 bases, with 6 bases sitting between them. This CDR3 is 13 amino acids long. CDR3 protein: CASSLKTQETQYF. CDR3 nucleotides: TGCGCCAGCAGCTTGAAGACACAAGAGACCCAGTACTTC. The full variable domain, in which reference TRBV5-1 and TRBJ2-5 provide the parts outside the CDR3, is KAGVTQTPRYLIKTRGQQVTLSCSPISGHRSVSWYQQTPGQGLQFLFEYFSETQRNKGNFPGRFSGRQFSNSRSEMNVSTLELGDSALYLCASSLKTQETQYFGPGTRLLVL.

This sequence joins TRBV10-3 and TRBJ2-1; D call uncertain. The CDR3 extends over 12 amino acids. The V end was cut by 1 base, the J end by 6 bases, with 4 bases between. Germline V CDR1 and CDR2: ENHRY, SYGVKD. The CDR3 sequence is CAISEWGNEQFF. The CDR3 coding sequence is TGTGCCATCAGTGAGTGGGGCAATGAGCAGTTCTTC.

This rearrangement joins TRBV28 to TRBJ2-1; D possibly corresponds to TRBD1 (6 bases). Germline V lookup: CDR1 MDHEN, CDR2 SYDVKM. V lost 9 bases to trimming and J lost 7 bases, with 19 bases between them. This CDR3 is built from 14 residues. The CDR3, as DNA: TGTGCCAGTGAGGGGTCGAACAGGGTTAATGAGCAGTTCTTC. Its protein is CASEGSNRVNEQFF.

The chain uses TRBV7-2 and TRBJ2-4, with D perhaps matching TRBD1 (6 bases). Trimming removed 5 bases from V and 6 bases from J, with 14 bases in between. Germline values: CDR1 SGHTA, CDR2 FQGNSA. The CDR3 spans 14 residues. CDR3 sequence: CASSTGTLRNIQYF. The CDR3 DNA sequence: TGTGCCAGCAGCACCGGGACACTGAGAAACATTCAGTACTTC.

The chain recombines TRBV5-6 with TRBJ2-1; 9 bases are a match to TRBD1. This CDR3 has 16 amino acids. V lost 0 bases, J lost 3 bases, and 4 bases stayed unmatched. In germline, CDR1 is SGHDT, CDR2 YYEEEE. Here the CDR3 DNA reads TGTGCCAGCAGCTTGGTACAGGGGGCGGTCTACAATGAGCAGTTCTTC. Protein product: CASSLVQGAVYNEQFF.

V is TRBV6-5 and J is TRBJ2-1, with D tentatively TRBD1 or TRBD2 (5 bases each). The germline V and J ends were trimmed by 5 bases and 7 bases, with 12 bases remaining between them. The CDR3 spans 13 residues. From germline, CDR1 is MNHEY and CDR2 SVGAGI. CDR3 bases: TGTGCCAGCAGTCGGGACCACAGTAATGAGCAGTTCTTC. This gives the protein CASSRDHSNEQFF.